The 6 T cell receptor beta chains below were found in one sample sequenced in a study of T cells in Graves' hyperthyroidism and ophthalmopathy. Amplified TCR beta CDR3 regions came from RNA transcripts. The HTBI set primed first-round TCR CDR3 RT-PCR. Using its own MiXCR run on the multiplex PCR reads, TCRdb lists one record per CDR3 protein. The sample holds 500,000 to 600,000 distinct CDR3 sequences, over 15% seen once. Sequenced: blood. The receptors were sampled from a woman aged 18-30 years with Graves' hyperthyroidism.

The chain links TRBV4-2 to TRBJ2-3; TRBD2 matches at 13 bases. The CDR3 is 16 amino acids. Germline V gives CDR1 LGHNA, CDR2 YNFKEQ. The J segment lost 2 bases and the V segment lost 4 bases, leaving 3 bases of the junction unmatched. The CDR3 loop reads CASSRGLAGVTDTQYF. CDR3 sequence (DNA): TGTGCCAGCAGCCGAGGACTAGCGGGAGTCACAGATACGCAGTATTTT.

The CDR3 protein is CSVEDFEAGPGSVRTDTQYF. The CDR3 bases are TGCAGCGTTGAAGACTTCGAAGCTGGGCCTGGGAGTGTTCGCACAGATACGCAGTATTTT. The chain combines TRBV29-1 with TRBJ2-3, with D tentatively TRBD2 (5 bases). Germline lookup yields CDR1 SQVTM and CDR2 ANQGSEA. The CDR3 has 20 residues. V was cut by 0 bases and J by 1 base, with 26 bases left in between.

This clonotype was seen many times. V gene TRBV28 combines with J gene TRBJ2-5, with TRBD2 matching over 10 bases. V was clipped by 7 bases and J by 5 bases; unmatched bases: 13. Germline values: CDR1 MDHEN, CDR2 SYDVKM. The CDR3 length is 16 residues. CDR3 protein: CASTGLAGAPGETQYF. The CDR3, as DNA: TGTGCCAGCACGGGGCTAGCGGGAGCCCCAGGGGAGACCCAGTACTTC.

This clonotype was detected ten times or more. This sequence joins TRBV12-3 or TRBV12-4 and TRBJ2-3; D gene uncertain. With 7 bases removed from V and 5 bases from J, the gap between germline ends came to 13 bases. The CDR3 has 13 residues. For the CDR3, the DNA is TGTGCCAGCAAAATACCCTGGGGAGATACGCAGTATTTT. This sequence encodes CASKIPWGDTQYF.

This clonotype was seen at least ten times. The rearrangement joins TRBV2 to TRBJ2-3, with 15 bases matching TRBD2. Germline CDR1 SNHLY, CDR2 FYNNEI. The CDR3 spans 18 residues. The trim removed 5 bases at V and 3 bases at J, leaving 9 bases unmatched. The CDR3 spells CASSWTSGGALGTDTQYF. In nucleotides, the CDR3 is TGTGCCAGCAGTTGGACTAGCGGGGGGGCCTTGGGTACAGATACGCAGTATTTT.

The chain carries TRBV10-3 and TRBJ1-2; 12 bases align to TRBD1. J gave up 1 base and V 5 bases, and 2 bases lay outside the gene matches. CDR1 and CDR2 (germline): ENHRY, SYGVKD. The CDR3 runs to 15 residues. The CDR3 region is CAISRDRGLNYGYTF. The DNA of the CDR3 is TGTGCCATCAGTCGGGACAGGGGGCTTAACTATGGCTACACCTTC.